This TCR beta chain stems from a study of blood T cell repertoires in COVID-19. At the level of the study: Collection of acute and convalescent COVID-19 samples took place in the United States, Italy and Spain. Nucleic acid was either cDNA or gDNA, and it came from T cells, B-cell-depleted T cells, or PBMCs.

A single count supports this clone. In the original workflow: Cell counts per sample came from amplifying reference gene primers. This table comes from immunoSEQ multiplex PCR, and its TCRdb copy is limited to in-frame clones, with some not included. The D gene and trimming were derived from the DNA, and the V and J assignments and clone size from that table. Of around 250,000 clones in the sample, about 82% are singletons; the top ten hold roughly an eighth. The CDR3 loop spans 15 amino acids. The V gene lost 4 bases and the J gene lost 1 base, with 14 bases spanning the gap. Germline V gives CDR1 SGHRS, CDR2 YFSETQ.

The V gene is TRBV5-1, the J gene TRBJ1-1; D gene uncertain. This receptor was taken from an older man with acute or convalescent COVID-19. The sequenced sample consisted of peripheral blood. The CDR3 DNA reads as TGCGCCAGCAGCCCAGGTTTCGAGGGGAACACTGAAGCTTTCTTT. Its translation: CASSPGFEGNTEAFF.